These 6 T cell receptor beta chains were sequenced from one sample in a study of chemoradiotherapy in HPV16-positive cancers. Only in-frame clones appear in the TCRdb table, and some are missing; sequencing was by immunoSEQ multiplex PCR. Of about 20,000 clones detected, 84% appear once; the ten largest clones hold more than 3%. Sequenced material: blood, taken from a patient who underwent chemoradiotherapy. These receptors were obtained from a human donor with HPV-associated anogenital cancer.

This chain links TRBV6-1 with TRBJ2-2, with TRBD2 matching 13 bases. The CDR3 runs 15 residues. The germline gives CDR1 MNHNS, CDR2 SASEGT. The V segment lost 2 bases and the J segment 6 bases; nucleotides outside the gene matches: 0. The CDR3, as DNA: TGTGCCAGCAGTGAAACTAGCGGGGGGGCCGGGGAGCTGTTTTTT. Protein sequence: CASSETSGGAGELFF.

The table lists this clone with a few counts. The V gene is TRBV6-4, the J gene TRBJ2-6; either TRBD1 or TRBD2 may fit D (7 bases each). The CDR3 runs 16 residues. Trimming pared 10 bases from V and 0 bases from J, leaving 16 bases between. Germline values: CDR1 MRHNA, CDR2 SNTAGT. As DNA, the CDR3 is TGTGCCACCAGCCCAGGGGGGGCCTCTGGGGCCAACGTCCTGACTTTC. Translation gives CATSPGGASGANVLTF.

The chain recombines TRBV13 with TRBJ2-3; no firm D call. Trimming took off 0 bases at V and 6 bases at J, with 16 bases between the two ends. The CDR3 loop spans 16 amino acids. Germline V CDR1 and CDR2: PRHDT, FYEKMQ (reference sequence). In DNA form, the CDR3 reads TGTGCCAGCAGCTTAGGGGTCAGTGGAGCGCCTGATACGCAGTATTTT. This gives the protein CASSLGVSGAPDTQYF.

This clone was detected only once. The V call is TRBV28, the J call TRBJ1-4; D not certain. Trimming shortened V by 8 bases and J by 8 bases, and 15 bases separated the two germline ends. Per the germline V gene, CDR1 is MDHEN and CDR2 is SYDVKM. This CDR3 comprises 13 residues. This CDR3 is CASQELGYEKLFF. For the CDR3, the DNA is TGTGCCAGCCAGGAACTTGGGTACGAAAAACTGTTTTTT.

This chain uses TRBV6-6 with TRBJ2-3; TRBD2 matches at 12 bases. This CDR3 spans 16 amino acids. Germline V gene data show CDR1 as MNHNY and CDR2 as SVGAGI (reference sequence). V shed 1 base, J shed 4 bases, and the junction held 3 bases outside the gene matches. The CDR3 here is CASSYFGTSGSDTQYF. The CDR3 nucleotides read TGTGCCAGCAGTTACTTCGGGACTAGCGGGTCAGATACGCAGTATTTT.

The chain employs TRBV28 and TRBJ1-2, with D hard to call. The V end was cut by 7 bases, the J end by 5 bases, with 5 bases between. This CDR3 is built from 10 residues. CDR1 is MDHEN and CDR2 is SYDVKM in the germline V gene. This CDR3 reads CASKKYGYTF. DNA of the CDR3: TGTGCCAGCAAGAAATATGGCTACACCTTC.